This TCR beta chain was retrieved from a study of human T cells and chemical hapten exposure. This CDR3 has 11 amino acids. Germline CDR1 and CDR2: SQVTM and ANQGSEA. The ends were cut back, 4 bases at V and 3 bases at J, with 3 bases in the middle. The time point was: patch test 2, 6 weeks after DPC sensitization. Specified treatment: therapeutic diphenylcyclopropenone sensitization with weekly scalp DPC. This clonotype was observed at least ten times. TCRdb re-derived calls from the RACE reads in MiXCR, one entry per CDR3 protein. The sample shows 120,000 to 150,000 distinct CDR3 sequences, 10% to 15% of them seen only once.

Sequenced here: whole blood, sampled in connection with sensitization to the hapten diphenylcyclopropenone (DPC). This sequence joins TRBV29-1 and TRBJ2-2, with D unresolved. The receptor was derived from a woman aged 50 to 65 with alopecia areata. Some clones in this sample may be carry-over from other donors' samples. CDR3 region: CSVVDTGELFF. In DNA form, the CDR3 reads TGCAGCGTTGTAGACACCGGGGAGCTGTTTTTT.